This TCR beta chain emerged from a study of shared clonotypes between healthy human individuals. The study ran the assay at deep level. Here immunoSEQ multiplex PCR was the method, and the copy in TCRdb shows in-frame clones only, minus some. The repertoire holds 2.3 million or so clones, with just over 90% as singletons. There are 16 residues in the CDR3. The junction had 10 bases not matched to a gene; V was cut back by 6 bases and J by 4 bases. Germline CDR1 is LNHDA and CDR2 is SQIVND (reference sequence). With respect to this clone: Its antigen is still unknown.

Study-wide findings and caveats: Researchers sampled only blood; tissue repertoires likely differ.

Sample: naive CD4+ T cells from PBMCs. Subset indicated: CD45RA+ positively selected. This chain uses TRBV19 with TRBJ1-5; TRBD1 matches 9 bases. This receptor was taken from a man younger than 35 in good health. Some clones in this sample may be carry-over from other donors' samples. For the CDR3, the DNA is TGTGCCAGTAGGTCAACCGGGACAGGGAGGAATCAGCCCCAGCATTTT. Encoded protein: CASRSTGTGRNQPQHF.